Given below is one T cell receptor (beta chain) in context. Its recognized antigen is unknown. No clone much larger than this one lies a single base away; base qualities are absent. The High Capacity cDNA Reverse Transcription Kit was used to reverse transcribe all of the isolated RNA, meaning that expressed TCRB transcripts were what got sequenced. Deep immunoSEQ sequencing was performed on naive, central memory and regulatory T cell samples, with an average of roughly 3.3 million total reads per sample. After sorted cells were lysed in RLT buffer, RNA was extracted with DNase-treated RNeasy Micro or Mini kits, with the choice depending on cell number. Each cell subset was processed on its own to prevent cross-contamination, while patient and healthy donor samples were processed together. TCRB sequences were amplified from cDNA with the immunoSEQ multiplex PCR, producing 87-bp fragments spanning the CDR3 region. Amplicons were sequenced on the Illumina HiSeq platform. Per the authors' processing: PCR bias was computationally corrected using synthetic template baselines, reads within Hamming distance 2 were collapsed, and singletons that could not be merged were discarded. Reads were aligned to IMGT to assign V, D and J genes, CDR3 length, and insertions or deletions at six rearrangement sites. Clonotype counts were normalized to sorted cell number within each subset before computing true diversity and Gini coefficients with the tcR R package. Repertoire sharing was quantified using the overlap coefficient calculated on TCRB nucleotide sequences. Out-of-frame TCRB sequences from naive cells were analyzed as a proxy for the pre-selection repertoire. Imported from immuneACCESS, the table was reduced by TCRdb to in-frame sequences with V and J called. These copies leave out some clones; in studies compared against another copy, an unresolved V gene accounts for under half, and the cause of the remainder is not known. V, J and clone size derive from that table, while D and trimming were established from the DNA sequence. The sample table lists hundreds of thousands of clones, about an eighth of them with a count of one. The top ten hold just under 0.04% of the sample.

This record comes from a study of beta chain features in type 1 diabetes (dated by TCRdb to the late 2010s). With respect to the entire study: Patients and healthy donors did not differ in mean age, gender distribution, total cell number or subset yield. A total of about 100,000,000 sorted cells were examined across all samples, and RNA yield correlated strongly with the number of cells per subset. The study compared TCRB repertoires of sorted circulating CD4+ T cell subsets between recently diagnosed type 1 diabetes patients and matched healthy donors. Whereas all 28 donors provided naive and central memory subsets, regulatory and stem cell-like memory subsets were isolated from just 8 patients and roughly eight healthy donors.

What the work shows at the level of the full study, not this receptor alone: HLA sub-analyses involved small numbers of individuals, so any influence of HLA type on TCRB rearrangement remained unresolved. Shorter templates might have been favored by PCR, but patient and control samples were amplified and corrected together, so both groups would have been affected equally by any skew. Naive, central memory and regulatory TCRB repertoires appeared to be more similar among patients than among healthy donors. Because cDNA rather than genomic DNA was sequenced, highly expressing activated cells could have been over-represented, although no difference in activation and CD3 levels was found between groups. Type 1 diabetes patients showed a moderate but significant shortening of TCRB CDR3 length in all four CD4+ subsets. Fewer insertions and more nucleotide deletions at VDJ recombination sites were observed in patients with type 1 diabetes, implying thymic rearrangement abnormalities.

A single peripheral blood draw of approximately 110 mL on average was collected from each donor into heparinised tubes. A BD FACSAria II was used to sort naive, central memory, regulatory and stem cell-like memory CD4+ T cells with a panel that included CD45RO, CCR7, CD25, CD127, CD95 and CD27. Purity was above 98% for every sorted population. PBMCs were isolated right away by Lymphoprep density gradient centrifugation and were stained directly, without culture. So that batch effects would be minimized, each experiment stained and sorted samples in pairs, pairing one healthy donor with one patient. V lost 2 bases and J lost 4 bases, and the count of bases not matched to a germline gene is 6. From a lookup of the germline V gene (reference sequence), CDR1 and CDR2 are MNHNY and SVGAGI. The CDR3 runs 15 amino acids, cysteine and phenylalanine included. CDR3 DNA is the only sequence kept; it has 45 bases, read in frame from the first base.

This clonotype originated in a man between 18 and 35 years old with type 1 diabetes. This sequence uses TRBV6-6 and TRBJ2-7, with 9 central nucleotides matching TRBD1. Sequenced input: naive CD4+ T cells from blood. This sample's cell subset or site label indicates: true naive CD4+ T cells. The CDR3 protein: CASSYPGQGNYEQYF. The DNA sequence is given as TGTGCCAGCAGTTACCCGGGACAGGGAAATTACGAGCAGTACTTC.